Listed below are T cell receptor beta chains from one sample, sequenced in a study of blood T cell repertoires in COVID-19. Profiled with immunoSEQ multiplex PCR; TCRdb holds only in-frame clones, not every one. The sample lists 150,000 to 200,000 clones, about 83% occurring once. The sequenced material came from PBMCs or T cells enriched from blood (not recorded which). Source of these receptors: a young woman who had recovered from COVID-19. The CDR3 runs from the conserved cysteine through the conserved F or W.

15 | TRBV7-9 | CASSLTGTGYYEQFF
16 | TRBV18 | CASSPRSGGVYYEQYF
20 | TRBV7-6 | CASSSVPGLAGVFSYNEQFF
18 | TRBV23-1 | CASSQSWSQTRDQETQYF
13 | TRBV7-9 | CASSIGQGRTQHF
14 | TRBV24-1 | CATSVGASYNEQFF
19 | TRBV7-2 | CASSTKGTGTSGVVETQYF
14 | TRBV27 | CASSLWASSDIQYF
12 | TRBV29-1 | CSVTKGGVEQYF
13 | TRBV18 | CASSATSGETQYF
16 | TRBV5-1 | CASSFRVGSGANVLTF
18 | TRBV11-2 | CASSRLDRQLSGANVLTF
15 | TRBV11-2 | CASSPRTAPGDTQYF
16 | TRBV5-5 | CASSLYLLAIADTQYF
15 | TRBV28 | CASSAQGAKPYEQYF
16 | TRBV5-1 | CASSSGQEPTNEKLFF
16 | TRBV5-1 | CASSSQGDRANYGYTF